This TCR beta chain was retrieved from a study of CD8+CD57+ T cells in acquired aplastic anemia. Whole-study context: The sorted CD4+ and CD8+ cells yielded an average around 3 ug of DNA.

Study observations and caveats: Patients had fewer than 35 CD8+ CDR3 sequences in common with controls (the shared set).

Concerning this clonotype: Its antigen is undetermined.

The CDR3 totals 13 residues. Trimming pared 5 bases from V and 7 bases from J, leaving 14 bases between. Germline V gives CDR1 SEHNR, CDR2 FQNEAQ (reference sequence). TCR beta VDJ combinations and CDR3 sequences were profiled from genomic DNA. TCRdb reprocessed the reads with MiXCR, giving one entry per CDR3 protein. Here the sample spans 150,000 to 200,000 distinct CDR3 sequences, 55% to 70% being singletons. This TCR derives from a human donor with severe aplastic anemia or a healthy control (not recorded which). V and J are TRBV7-9 and TRBJ1-1; D gene ambiguous. Sequencing was done on a sample of sorted CD4+, CD8+, or CD8+CD57+ T cells (not recorded which) from PBMCs. The CDR3 DNA sequence: TGTGCCAGCAGCGTCCGGGAGGATATTGAAGCTTTCTTT. Its translation: CASSVREDIEAFF. The full variable domain, completed using reference TRBV7-9 and TRBJ1-1, is DTGVSQNPRHKITKRGQNVTFRCDPISEHNRLYWYRQTLGQGPEFLTYFQNEAQLEKSRLLSDRFSAERPKGSFSTLEIQRTEQGDSAMYLCASSVREDIEAFFGQGTRLTVV.